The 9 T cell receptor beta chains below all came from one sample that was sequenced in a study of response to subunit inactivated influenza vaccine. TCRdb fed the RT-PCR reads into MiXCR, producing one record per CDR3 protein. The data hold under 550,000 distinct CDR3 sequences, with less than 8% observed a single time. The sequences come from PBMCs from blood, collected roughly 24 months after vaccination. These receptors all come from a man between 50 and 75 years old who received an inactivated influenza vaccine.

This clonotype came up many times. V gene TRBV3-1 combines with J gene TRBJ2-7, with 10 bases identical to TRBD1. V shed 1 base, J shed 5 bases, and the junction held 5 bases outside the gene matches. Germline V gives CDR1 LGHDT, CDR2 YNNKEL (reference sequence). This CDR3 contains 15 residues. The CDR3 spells CASSQAWDRGHEQYF. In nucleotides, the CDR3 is TGTGCCAGCAGCCAAGCGTGGGACAGGGGCCACGAGCAGTACTTC.

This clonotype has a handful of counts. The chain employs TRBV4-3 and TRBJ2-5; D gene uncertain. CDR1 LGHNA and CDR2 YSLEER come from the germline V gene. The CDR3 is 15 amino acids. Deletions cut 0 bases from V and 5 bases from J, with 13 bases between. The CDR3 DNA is TGCGCCAGCAGCCAAGATACCCGGGTGGGGGAGACCCAGTACTTC. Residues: CASSQDTRVGETQYF.

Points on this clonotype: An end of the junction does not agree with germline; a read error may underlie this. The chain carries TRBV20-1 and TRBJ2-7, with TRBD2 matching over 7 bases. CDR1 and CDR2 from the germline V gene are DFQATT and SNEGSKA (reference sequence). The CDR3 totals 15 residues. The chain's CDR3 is CSAKGVGGGGYEQYF. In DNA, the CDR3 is TGCAGCGCTAAGGGTGTCGGCGGGGGTGGCTACGAGCAGTACTTC.

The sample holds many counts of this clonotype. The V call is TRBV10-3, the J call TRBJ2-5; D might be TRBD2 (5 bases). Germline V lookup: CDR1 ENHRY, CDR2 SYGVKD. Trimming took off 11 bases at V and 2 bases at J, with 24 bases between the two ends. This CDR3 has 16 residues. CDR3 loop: CAPEAWVSVGQETQYF. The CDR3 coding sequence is TGTGCCCCCGAAGCTTGGGTTAGCGTTGGACAAGAGACCCAGTACTTC.

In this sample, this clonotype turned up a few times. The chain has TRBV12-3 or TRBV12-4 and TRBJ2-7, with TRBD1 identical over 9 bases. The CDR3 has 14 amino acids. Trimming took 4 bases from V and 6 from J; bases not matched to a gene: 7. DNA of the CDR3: TGTGCCAGCAGTTCCCGGGACAGGGTCGGCGAGCAGTACTTC. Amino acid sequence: CASSSRDRVGEQYF.

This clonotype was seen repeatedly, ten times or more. The CDR3 protein is CSATLALYNEQFF. CDR3 bases: TGCAGTGCTACTCTAGCGCTTTACAATGAGCAGTTCTTC. The V gene is TRBV20-1, the J gene TRBJ2-1; D is possibly TRBD2 (6 bases). The ends were cut back, 4 bases at V and 4 bases at J, with 11 bases in the middle. CDR3 length: 13 residues. CDR1 DFQATT and CDR2 SNEGSKA come from the germline V gene (reference sequence).

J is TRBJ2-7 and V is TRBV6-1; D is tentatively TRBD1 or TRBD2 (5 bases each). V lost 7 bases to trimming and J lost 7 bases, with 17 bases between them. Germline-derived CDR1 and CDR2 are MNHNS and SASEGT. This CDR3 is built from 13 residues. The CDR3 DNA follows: TGTGCCAGCACCCCGGCTGGGGGATGGGAGCAGTACTTC. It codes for CASTPAGGWEQYF.

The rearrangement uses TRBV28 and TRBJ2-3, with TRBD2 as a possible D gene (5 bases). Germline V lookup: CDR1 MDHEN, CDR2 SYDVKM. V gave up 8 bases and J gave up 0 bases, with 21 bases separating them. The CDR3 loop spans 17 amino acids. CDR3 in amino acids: CASLYGERRPSTDTQYF. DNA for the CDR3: TGTGCCAGCCTTTATGGTGAGCGGAGGCCTAGCACAGATACGCAGTATTTT.

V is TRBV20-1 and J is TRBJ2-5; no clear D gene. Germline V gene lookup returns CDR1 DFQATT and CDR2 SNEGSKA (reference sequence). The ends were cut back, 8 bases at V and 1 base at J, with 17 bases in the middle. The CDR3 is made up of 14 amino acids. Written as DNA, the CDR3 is TGCAGTCCTCCGCGATCGGCGCTCCAAGAGACCCAGTACTTC. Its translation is CSPPRSALQETQYF.